This T cell receptor (beta chain) is drawn from a study of blood T cell repertoires in COVID-19. Turning to the study itself: Collection of acute and convalescent COVID-19 samples took place in the United States, Italy and Spain.

This clone turned up a few times. Original handling: Amplifying reference gene primers gave estimates of nucleated cell counts. The repertoire was sequenced with immunoSEQ multiplex PCR; TCRdb's copy has only in-frame clones and lacks some. V and J calls and clone size come straight from that table; D and trimming were deduced from the DNA. The sample includes roughly 130,000 clones, approximately 80% of them seen just once. CDR3 size: 14 residues. V lost 7 bases and J lost 3, with 13 bases in between. Germline CDR1 is MNHEY and CDR2 is SVGAGI. Specimen: peripheral blood. The J gene is TRBJ1-5, the V gene TRBV6-5, with D maybe TRBD1 (5 bases). The clonotype originates from a woman between 50 and 59 years old with acute or convalescent COVID-19. CDR3 in DNA: TGTGCCAGCAAAGATCAGGACACCAATCAGCCCCAGCATTTT. The encoded protein is CASKDQDTNQPQHF.